The T cell receptor beta chain described here comes from a study of blood T cells in healthy people across ages (dated by TCRdb to the mid-2010s). Turning to the overall study: In model experiments, template switching captured about one uniquely barcoded TCR beta cDNA molecule for every two T cells. Age-related changes in TCR beta repertoire diversity were measured in the study by deep sequencing normalized with unique cDNA molecular identifiers. Four age groups were formed from the donors: young (average 16 years), middle-aged (approximately 40), aged (around 62) and long-lived (around 80). For two donors (one aged 18 to 30 and one aged 80 or older), the study analyzed two additional independent replicas of 1 million unique cDNA reads from the same blood draw. The study at large found these results: The percentage of naive T cells measured by flow cytometry correlated strongly with observed TCR beta diversity. Because profiling used bulk unsorted PBMCs, naive and antigen-experienced compartments could not be compared conclusively. Donor CMV infection status was unknown, potentially confounding age-related changes in expanded clonotypes. As age increased, observed TCR beta diversity per million T cells dropped in a roughly linear way, and a significant reduction was already evident by age around 41. Estimates of total diversity based on one million sequenced T cells were regarded as lower bounds and as underestimates. Compared with the aged group, the long-lived group had more naive CD4+ T cells, fewer expanded clones and increased TCR diversity, a pattern suggesting age selection.

The germline V gene (reference sequence) sets CDR1 to SEHNR and CDR2 to FQNEAQ. The V and J ends are trimmed by 5 bases and 6 bases, leaving 14 bases between them. From the cysteine up to the phenylalanine, the CDR3 has a length of 13 residues. Only CDR3 DNA remains: 39 bases, in frame from the first base. Receptor amplification or capture employed 5' RACE. TCRdb records Illumina HiSeq 2500 as the sequencer. A second PCR of roughly 7 to 11 cycles was run with a J-beta primer mix and a sample-barcoded 5' primer. A unique molecular identifier was introduced onto each TCR beta cDNA molecule by a template-switch 5' adaptor carrying 12 random nucleotides. Each sample yielded at least 3 million CDR3-containing paired-end reads. First-strand cDNA was synthesized from all RNA with the Mint cDNA synthesis kit, primed by a TRBC-specific oligonucleotide. After uracil-DNA glycosylase treatment, a first 18-cycle PCR used universal primers M1SS and BC2_uni_R on all cDNA. The original methods were these. Each sample was normalized by randomly selecting 1 million high-quality reads, each carrying a distinct molecular identifier. Instead of being binned into consensus sequences, reads that shared molecular identifiers were thrown out. CDR3 identification, clonotype clustering and error correction used MiTCR with a Q25 quality threshold and the strictest error-elimination algorithm. A nonparametric unseen species model with Euler transformation was used to estimate a lower bound on total TCR beta diversity. TCRdb ran its own pipeline on the public reads, namely fastp trimming at Q25 and MiXCR clone calling, and kept in-frame beta chains. Records with the same CDR3 protein are collapsed into one entry carrying the most frequent genes and DNA. What appears here as the V and J calls and clone size reflects TCRdb's work, not the paper's. This sample holds around 800,000 distinct CDR3 sequences; roughly 24% were observed only once. 2.5% to 3.5% of the sample comes from the top ten.

Donors were around 37 systemically healthy Caucasian individuals from Russia aged 6 to 90 years. Approximately 9.3 milliliters of peripheral blood were collected from each donor into EDTA-treated Vacutainer tubes. Ficoll-Paque density-gradient centrifugation was used to isolate PBMCs, with at least 7 million per sample. Total RNA was extracted from PBMCs with Trizol reagent, with at least 5 micrograms obtained per sample. For every donor, flow cytometry on a PBMC aliquot measured the percentage of naive CD45RAhigh/CD27high T cells. This clonotype has just a few counts. There is no known antigen for this receptor. Per-base quality was not reported, and no clone a single base away is much larger than it. These sequences were also reported in another study, on T cells of mothers and their children. The second investigation adds: Donors were nine systemically healthy Caucasian individuals: three mothers and their six children. cDNA synthesis used all of the extracted RNA, with 1.5 ug of RNA in each 15 ul reaction. In the second PCR, the M1S primer introduced both the sample barcodes and 2-4 random nucleotides. Over 8.5 million TCR beta CDR3 reads were obtained for each mother, and 2.5 million to 3 million reads were obtained for each child. Thymic selection shapes the output of TCR recombination in a similar way in related and unrelated pairs, and inherited differences have a minor effect. Related mother-child pairs always showed normalized repertoire overlap that was slightly higher than in unrelated mother-child pairs, though the difference was never significant. No persistent microchimeric T cell clones were found, with a detection sensitivity of approximately 100 clones per million clonotypes. Deep NGS was used in the study to compare the TCR beta repertoires of mothers and children and to look for features that separate related mother-child pairs from unrelated individuals. On average, the children were about 12 +/- 4 years old, while the mothers were about 37 +/- 4 years old. After adapter ligation with NEBNext reagents, the libraries were sequenced on Illumina HiSeq 2000 with 100+100 nt paired-end reads. To prevent cross-contamination, the mother and child libraries were prepared one month apart and sequenced in separate runs. For each donor, somewhere between roughly 450,000 and 2,200,000 distinct TCR beta clonotypes were identified. Naive TCR beta clonotypes were estimated from low-frequency clonotypes matched to each donor's FACS-determined naive share, without sorting.

Sample: blood. This receptor was taken from a boy aged 5 to 17 in good health. Here the chain combines TRBV7-9 and TRBJ2-7; TRBD2 is a possible D gene, resting on 5 matching bases. The DNA sequence reads TGTGCCAGCAGCACTCTAGCCAGTACCGAGCAGTACTTC. This translates into CASSTLASTEQYF.